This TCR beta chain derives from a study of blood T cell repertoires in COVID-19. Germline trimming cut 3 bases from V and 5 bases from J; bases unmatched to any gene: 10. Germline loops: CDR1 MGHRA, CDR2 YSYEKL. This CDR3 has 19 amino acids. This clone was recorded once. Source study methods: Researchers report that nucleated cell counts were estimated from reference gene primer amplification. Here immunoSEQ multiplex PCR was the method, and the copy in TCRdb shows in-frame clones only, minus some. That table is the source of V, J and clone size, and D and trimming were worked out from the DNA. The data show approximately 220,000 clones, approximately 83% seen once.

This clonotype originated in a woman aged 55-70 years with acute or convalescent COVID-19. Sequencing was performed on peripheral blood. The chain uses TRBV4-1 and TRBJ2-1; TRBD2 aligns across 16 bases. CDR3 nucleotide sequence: TGCGCCAGCAGCCACACGTCCGGGACTAGCGGGGGGGAAAACAATGAGCAGTTCTTC. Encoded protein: CASSHTSGTSGGENNEQFF.